This TCR beta chain stems from a study of shared clonotypes between healthy human individuals (dated by TCRdb to about 2020). The study in broad terms: The cohort included three men and a couple of women between 18 and 49 years of age. For each donor, three plates each were used for CD4 naive and CD4 memory, two plates were used for CD8 naive, and one plate was used for CD8 memory. The study deeply sequenced blood TCR repertoires of five healthy adults to estimate repertoire size and the extent of clonotype sharing between individuals. To increase sequencing depth and limit assay-specific biases, TCR repertoire library preparation and sequencing were carried out by different laboratories using diverse techniques. Each donor's leukapheresis produced roughly between roughly 0.85 and 9 billion PBMCs. The full study reports these points: Based on pairwise subsampling, the degree of clonotype sharing among donors was expected to be affected by sequencing depth. Naive subsets generally had larger estimated clonotype richness than memory subsets. Across a handful of donors, around 5% of naive CD4, around 3.3% of naive CD8, about 2% of memory CD4, and approximately 0.42% of memory CD8 clonotypes were shared. The genetic and exposure-history diversity represented was limited by the small number of donors. Clonotypes shared by all four sorted-subset donors showed higher generation probabilities than non-shared clonotypes. Incomplete sequencing was indicated by rarefaction of sorted-subset datasets, despite the large sequencing depth. Only blood was sampled, and tissue TCR repertoires likely differ from those in blood.

For the CD8 naive samples, CD45RO-negative cells were positively selected for CCR7, yielding a CD45RA+CCR7+ population from which TemRA cells were excluded. The donors were healthy, HIV-negative adults with no recently reported acute infections or vaccinations. Only Caucasian adults living in Nashville, Tennessee, USA were represented among the donors. Blood was collected by leukapheresis, and PBMCs were isolated by Ficoll-Histopaque density gradient centrifugation and then cryopreserved in liquid nitrogen vapor phase. Analytical flow cytometry was used to check the purity and quantity of every magnetically sorted T cell population. Each sorted fraction had its genomic DNA isolated and then quantified by UV absorbance on a Nanodrop 2000c. Using the deep immunoSEQ assay, TCR CDR3 regions were amplified from genomic DNA by multiplex PCR. Genomic DNA extracted from each cell subset was distributed evenly over all wells of several immunoSEQ 96-well plates, and each plate served as one replicate. Each replicate PCR for sorted subsets received around 200 ng genomic DNA, equal to tens of thousands of T cell genomes. Purified libraries were quantified with a Qubit 3.0 fluorometer, sized on a Bioanalyzer 2100, and re-quantified with the KAPA Library Quantification kit. Each immunoSEQ 96-well plate was sequenced on its own single-read 150-cycle Illumina NextSeq 550 flow cell. The original methods were these. The immunoSEQ output contained only junctional sequences without quality scores, so filtering could not match that applied to full-length reads. Sequences were annotated with PyIR, a Python wrapper for IgBLAST v1.9, using IMGT germline references to assign V/J genes and CDR3. Reads with weak V/J assignments (E-value above 1e-6), missing CDR3, stop codons, out-of-frame junctions, or ambiguous translated residues were removed. V3J clonotypes were defined as sequences sharing the same inferred V gene, J gene, and CDR3 amino acid sequence. Percentage overlap between repertoires was calculated by dividing the number of shared unique clonotypes by the size of the smaller repertoire. Richness of each repertoire was evaluated using RTK rarefaction, the Chao1 estimator, and Recon v2.1 estimates of unobserved clonotypes. For all TCRbeta clonotypes obtained by the gDNA method from several donors, generation probabilities were computed with OLGA. The table comes from immuneACCESS by way of TCRdb, which keeps in-frame sequences with V and J called. Part of the clones is missing from these tables; in studies checked, under half for an unresolved V gene and the rest for unknown reasons. V and J calls plus clone size are reproduced from that table; the DNA served to infer D and trimming. Recorded for this sample are more than 500,000 clones; around 95% of them occurred a single time. Clones ranked in the top ten supply over 0.1% of the sample.

In regard to this clone: What antigen it recognizes has not been identified. Base quality data are lacking; no much larger clone is found one base away.

V is cut by 1 base and J by 2 bases, and the space between the germline ends is 8 bases. In the germline V gene, CDR1 corresponds to SGHVS and CDR2 to FQNEAQ. Spanning cysteine to phenylalanine, the CDR3 consists of 14 amino acids. Kept here is only the CDR3 DNA, which spans 42 bases and is read in frame from base 1. The chain is assembled from TRBV7-8 and TRBJ2-5; a confident D gene designation cannot be given. Sequencing was done on a sample of naive CD8+ T cells sorted from blood. Taken with the paper, the label for cell subset or site translates to: CD45RA+CCR7+. This sequence was found in a woman aged 25 to 39 in good health. For the CDR3, the sequence is CASSLGYSQETQYF. In nucleotide form, the sequence is TGTGCCAGCAGCTTAGGTTACAGTCAAGAGACCCAGTACTTC.